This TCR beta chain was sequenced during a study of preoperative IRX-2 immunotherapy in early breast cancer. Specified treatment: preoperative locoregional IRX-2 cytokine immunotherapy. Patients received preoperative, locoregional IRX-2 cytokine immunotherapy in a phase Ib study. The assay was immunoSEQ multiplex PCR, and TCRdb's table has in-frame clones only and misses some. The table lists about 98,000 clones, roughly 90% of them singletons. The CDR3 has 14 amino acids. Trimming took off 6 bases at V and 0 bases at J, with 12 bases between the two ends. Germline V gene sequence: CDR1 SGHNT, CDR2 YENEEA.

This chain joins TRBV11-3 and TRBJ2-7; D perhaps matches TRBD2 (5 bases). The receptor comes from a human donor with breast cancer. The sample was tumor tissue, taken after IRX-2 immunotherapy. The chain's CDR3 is CASRNGAVSYEQYF. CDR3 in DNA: TGTGCCAGCAGGAATGGAGCGGTCTCCTACGAGCAGTACTTC.